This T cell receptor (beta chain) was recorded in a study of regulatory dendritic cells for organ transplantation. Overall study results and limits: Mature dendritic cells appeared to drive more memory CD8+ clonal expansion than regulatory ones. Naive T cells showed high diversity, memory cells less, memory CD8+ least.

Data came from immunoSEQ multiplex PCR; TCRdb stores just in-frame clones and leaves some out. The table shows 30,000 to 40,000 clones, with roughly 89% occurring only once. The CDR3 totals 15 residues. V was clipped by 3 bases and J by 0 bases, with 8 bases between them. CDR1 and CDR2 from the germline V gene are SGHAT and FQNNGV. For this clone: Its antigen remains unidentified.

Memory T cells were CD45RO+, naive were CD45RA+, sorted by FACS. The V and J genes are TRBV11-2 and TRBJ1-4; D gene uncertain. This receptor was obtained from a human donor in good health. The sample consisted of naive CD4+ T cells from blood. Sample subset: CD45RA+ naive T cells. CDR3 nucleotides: TGTGCCAGCAGCTTGGAGCCTGCAACTAATGAAAAACTGTTTTTT. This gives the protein CASSLEPATNEKLFF.